This T cell receptor (beta chain) originates from a study of blood T cell repertoires in COVID-19. TCRdb's copy holds only in-frame clones and misses some; the assay was immunoSEQ multiplex PCR. The sample has over 90,000 clones, 75% to 90% seen once; the top ten hold roughly 4.4%. CDR1 and CDR2 (germline): SEHNR, FQNEAQ (reference sequence). This CDR3 has 16 residues. The V end was cut by 0 bases, the J end by 6 bases, with 15 bases between. The chain employs TRBV7-9 and TRBJ1-5; TRBD1 is a possible D gene (5 bases). The sequenced sample was peripheral blood. This clonotype was sampled from a human donor in a cohort sampled during active COVID-19. The CDR3: CASSLAQRGEGQPQHF. As DNA, the CDR3 is TGTGCCAGCAGCTTAGCGCAAAGGGGCGAAGGTCAGCCCCAGCATTTT.